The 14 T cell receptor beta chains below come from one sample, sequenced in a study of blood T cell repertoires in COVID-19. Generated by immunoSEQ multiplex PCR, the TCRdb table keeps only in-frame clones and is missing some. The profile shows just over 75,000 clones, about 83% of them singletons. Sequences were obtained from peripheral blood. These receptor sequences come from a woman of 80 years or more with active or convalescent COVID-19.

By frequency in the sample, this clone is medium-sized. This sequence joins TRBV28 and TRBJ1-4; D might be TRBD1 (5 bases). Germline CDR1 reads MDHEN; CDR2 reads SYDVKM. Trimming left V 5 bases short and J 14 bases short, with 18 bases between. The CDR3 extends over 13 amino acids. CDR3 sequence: CASSPRGHWILFF. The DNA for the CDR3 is TGTGCCAGCAGTCCGCGGGGCCATTGGATCCTGTTTTTT.

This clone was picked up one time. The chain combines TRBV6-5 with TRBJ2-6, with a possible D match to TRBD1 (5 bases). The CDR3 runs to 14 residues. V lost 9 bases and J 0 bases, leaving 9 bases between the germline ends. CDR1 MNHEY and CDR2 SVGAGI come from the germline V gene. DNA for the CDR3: TGTGCCAGTCACAGGAGCTCTGGGGCCAACGTCCTGACTTTC. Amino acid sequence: CASHRSSGANVLTF.

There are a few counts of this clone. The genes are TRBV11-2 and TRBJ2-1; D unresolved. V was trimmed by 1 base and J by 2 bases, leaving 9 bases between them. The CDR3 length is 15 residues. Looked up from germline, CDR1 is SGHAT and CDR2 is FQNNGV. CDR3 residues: CASSLGQATYNEQFF. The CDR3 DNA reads TGTGCCAGCAGCTTAGGGCAGGCGACCTACAATGAGCAGTTCTTC.

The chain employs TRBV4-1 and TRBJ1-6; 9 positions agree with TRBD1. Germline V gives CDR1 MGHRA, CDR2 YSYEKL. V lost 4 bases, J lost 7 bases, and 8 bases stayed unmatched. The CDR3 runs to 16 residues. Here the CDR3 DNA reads TGCGCCAGCAGCCTCACTACCGGGACAGGGAATTCACCCCTCCACTTT. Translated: CASSLTTGTGNSPLHF.

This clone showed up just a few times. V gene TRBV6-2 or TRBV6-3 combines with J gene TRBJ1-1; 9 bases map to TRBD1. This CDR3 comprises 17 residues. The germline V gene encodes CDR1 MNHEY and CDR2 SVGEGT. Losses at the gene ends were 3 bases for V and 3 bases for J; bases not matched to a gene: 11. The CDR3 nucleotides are TGTGCCAGCAGTTATAACTCCGGACAGGGGTACGACACTGAAGCTTTCTTT. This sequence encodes CASSYNSGQGYDTEAFF.

The CDR3 coding sequence is TGTGCCAGCAGGTATGGGGGGTTCGAGCAGTACTTC. Its protein is CASRYGGFEQYF. The rearrangement joins TRBV2 to TRBJ2-7; a weak D match, TRBD2 (6 bases). The V gene's germline CDR1 is SNHLY and CDR2 FYNNEI. The CDR3 runs to 12 residues. V shed 6 bases and J shed 6 bases, with 12 bases lying between them.

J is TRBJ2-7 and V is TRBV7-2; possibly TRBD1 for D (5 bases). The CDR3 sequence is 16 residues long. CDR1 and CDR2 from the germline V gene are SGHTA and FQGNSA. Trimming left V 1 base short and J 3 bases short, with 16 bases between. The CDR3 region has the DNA TGTGCCAGCAGCTTAGGGGGCGGAAACTCGATCTACGAGCAGTACTTC. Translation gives CASSLGGGNSIYEQYF.

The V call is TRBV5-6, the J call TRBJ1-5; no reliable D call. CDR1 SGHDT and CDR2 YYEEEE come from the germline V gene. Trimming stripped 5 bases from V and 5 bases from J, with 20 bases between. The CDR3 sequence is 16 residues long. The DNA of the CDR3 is TGTGCCAGCAGTCTGAGCGGGGTTTTGTTGCATCAGCCCCAGCATTTT. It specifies CASSLSGVLLHQPQHF.

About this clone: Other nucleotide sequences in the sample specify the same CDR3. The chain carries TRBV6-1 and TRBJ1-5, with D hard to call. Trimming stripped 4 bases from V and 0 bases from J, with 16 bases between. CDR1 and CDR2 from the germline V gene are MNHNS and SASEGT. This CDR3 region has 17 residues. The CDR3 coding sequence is TGTGCCAGCAGTGGAGCAGATATAACCTATAGCAATCAGCCCCAGCATTTT. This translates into CASSGADITYSNQPQHF.

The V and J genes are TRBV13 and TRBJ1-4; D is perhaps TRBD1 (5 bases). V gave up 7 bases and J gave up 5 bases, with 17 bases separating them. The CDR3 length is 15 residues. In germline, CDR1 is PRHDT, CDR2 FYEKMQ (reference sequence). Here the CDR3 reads CASNSNGGRNEKLFF. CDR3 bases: TGTGCCAGCAACTCCAATGGGGGGAGAAATGAAAAACTGTTTTTT.

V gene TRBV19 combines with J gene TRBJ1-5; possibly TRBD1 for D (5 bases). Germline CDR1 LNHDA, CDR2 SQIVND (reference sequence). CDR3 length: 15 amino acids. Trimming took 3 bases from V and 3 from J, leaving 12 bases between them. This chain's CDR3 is CASSISGFFNQPQHF. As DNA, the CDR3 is TGTGCCAGTAGTATTTCAGGGTTCTTCAATCAGCCCCAGCATTTT.

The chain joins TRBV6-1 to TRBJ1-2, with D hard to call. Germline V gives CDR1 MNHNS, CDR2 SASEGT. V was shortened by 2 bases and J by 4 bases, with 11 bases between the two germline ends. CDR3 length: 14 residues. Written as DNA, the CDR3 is TGTGCCAGCAGTGAATCGGCGGGCTCCTATGGCTACACCTTC. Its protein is CASSESAGSYGYTF.

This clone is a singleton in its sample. The CDR3 DNA follows: TGTGCCAGCAGGATCGGGACTAGCGGACCAAATACGCAGTATTTT. Encoded protein: CASRIGTSGPNTQYF. The gene calls are TRBV27 and TRBJ2-3, with 11 bases that match TRBD2. Germline CDR1 and CDR2: MNHEY and SMNVEV (reference sequence). V was pared by 6 bases and J by 7 bases, with 9 bases of the junction left unmatched. The CDR3 spans 15 residues.

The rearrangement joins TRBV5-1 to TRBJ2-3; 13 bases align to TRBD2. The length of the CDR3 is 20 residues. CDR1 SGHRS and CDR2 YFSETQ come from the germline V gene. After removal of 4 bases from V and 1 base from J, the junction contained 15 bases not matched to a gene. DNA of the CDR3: TGCGCCAGCAGCCCTAGGACTAGCGGGGGCCGAGGGATGGGCACAGATACGCAGTATTTT. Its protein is CASSPRTSGGRGMGTDTQYF.